The rows below give T cell receptor beta chains drawn from one sample of a study of cytomegalovirus exposure and HLA in healthy donors. The protocol was immunoSEQ multiplex PCR, while the TCRdb copy is restricted to in-frame clones and leaves out a portion. This sample carries more than 75,000 clones, 65% to 75% of them seen once, and the ten largest clones take about 9%. The specimen was PBMCs. The receptors were sampled from a man in his forties in good health and CMV-seropositive. Each CDR3 is given with its conserved first and last residue. The D gene is left open where the match is weak. Clone size, where shown, is once, few, many, or a class for clones that have expanded.

TRBV15	TRBJ2-5	-	TRBD2	TGTGCCACCAGCAGGGCGACTAGCGGGGGGGGAGAGACCCAGTACTTC	CATSRATSGGGETQYF
TRBV19	TRBJ1-5	-	TRBD1	TGTGCCAGTACCGACCGGACAGGTAACAATCAGCCCCAGCATTTT	CASTDRTGNNQPQHF
TRBV6-5	TRBJ1-6	-	-	TGTGCCAGCAGCTCCAGCTCCTATAATTCACCCCTCCACTTT	CASSSSSYNSPLHF
TRBV7-8	TRBJ2-7	once	TRBD2	TGTGCCAGCAGCTTAGAACTAGCGGGCTCCTACGAGCAGTACTTC	CASSLELAGSYEQYF
TRBV27	TRBJ2-7	-	TRBD2	TGTGCCAGCTGGGGGAGGGCCCGGACCTACGAGCAGTACTTC	CASWGRARTYEQYF
TRBV5-5	TRBJ1-1	-	-	TGTGCCAGCAGCACCGACCCGACGGGGACTGAAGCTTTCTTT	CASSTDPTGTEAFF
TRBV11-2	TRBJ2-7	-	-	TGTGCCAGCAGCTTCATTGGGGTCGGACAGTACGAGCAGTACTTC	CASSFIGVGQYEQYF
TRBV29-1	TRBJ2-5	-	-	TGCAGCGTTGAAGTATCAAGGGGACAAGAGACCCAGTACTTC	CSVEVSRGQETQYF
TRBV6-4	TRBJ2-1	-	-	TGTGCCAGCAGTGACTCGCAGGGCTCCTACAATGAGCAGTTCTTC	CASSDSQGSYNEQFF
TRBV5-5	TRBJ1-4	-	-	TGTGCCAGCAGCTTGGACAGGGCCAGGGCGGGAGATGAAAAACTGTTTTTT	CASSLDRARAGDEKLFF
TRBV5-4	TRBJ1-1	-	TRBD1	TGTGCCAGCACCATGGACAGGTCGAGTGAAGCTTTCTTT	CASTMDRSSEAFF
TRBV4-2	TRBJ1-1	-	-	TGTGCCAGCAGCCAAGTAAGAGGGGGGAACACTGAAGCTTTCTTT	CASSQVRGGNTEAFF
TRBV5-4	TRBJ1-2	once	-	TGTGCCAGCAACCTTCTGGGCGAAGAAGGCTACACCTTC	CASNLLGEEGYTF
TRBV5-4	TRBJ1-2	few	TRBD1	TGTGCCAGCAGCCTGAGACAGGGGGCGATGGCCCATGGCTACACCTTC	CASSLRQGAMAHGYTF
TRBV28	TRBJ1-2	-	TRBD1	TGTGCCAGCATAACAGGGGGCAGCTATGGCTACACCTTC	CASITGGSYGYTF
TRBV7-8	TRBJ1-5	-	-	TGTGCCAGCAGCCCACCCGGGGGGGGTCATAGCAATCAGCCCCAGCATTTT	CASSPPGGGHSNQPQHF
TRBV7-8	TRBJ1-2	-	-	TGTGCCAGCAGCTTAGAGGATTGGCGAACAGAATCGTTCGGGATAGGCTACACCTTC	CASSLEDWRTESFGIGYTF
TRBV6-5	TRBJ2-5	-	-	TGTGCCAGCAGTGGGGGAGGTAGGGAGACCCAGTACTTC	CASSGGGRETQYF
TRBV19	TRBJ2-1	-	-	TGTGCCAGTAGAGAGCGGGTTAACAATGAGCAGTTCTTC	CASRERVNNEQFF
TRBV6-1	TRBJ1-4	once	-	TGTGCCAGCAGTGAAGGAGCAACTAATGAAAAACTGTTTTTT	CASSEGATNEKLFF
TRBV5-6	TRBJ2-1	few	-	TGTGCCAGCAGCTTCGGAGGGCTAGCCGACAATGAGCAGTTCTTC	CASSFGGLADNEQFF
TRBV30	TRBJ2-1	-	TRBD2	TGTGCCTGGAGTGTTCGGGGACTAGCGGGAGACAATGAGCAGTTCTTC	CAWSVRGLAGDNEQFF
TRBV6-6	TRBJ2-7	-	TRBD1	TGTGCCAGCAGTGCCGCCGGGACAGGCGGCTCCTACGAGCAGTACTTC	CASSAAGTGGSYEQYF
TRBV27	TRBJ2-7	few	-	TGTGCCAGCAGTTTGTCGGCTAGGAGATCGATGTACTACGAGCAGTACTTC	CASSLSARRSMYYEQYF
TRBV6-4	TRBJ1-1	-	-	TGTGCCAGCAGTCCCCGGTCGGGGGGCACTGAAGCTTTCTTT	CASSPRSGGTEAFF
TRBV10-1	TRBJ2-1	-	TRBD1	TGCGCCAGCTCTCTGACAGGGGATAATGAGCAGTTCTTC	CASSLTGDNEQFF
TRBV11-2	TRBJ2-1	-	TRBD1	TGTGCCAGCAGAAGACAGGGGGCGGAATACAATGAGCAGTTCTTC	CASRRQGAEYNEQFF
TRBV5-1	TRBJ1-2	-	TRBD1	TGCGCCAGCAGGTCCGAGGGGACAGGGTCCTATGGCTACACCTTC	CASRSEGTGSYGYTF
TRBV6-5	TRBJ2-7	-	TRBD1	TGTGCCAGCAGTATCTACAGGGGATATTACGAGCAGTACTTC	CASSIYRGYYEQYF
TRBV9	TRBJ2-3	-	TRBD1	TGTGCCAGCAGCGTAGAGGGACAGCTCACAGATACGCAGTATTTT	CASSVEGQLTDTQYF
TRBV7-9	TRBJ2-3	once	TRBD1	TGTGCCAGCAGCTTAGTGGGACAGGGGGCAGATACGCAGTATTTT	CASSLVGQGADTQYF
TRBV6-1	TRBJ1-5	-	-	TGTGCCAGCATTAGAGGGAATCAGCCCCAGCATTTT	CASIRGNQPQHF
TRBV6-6	TRBJ1-2	-	-	TGTGCCAGTCAAACTAACTCGAATGGCTACACCTTC	CASQTNSNGYTF
TRBV30	TRBJ1-1	few	-	TGTGCCTGGAGTCACCAGACATCGATAGCTTTCTTT	CAWSHQTSIAFF
TRBV7-2	TRBJ2-3	-	TRBD1	TGTGCCAGCAGCTTTCCTTCGGGACAGGGTTGGACAGATACGCAGTATTTT	CASSFPSGQGWTDTQYF
TRBV7-8	TRBJ2-7	-	-	TGTGCCAGCAGCCTCCCCGACAGATACGAGCAGTACTTC	CASSLPDRYEQYF
TRBV5-4	TRBJ1-2	-	TRBD1	TGTGCCAGCAGGGGCGACGGGACAGGGATGAGCTATGGCTACACCTTC	CASRGDGTGMSYGYTF
TRBV10-1	TRBJ1-1	-	-	TGCGCCAGCAGTGAAGCCGGGAGAGGGAACACTGAAGCTTTCTTT	CASSEAGRGNTEAFF
TRBV29-1	TRBJ2-7	-	-	TGCAGCGTTAGCAGGGGTCCTACCGAGCAGTACTTC	CSVSRGPTEQYF
TRBV2	TRBJ2-7	-	-	TGTGCCAGCTACAGGGTCTCCTACGAGCAGTACTTC	CASYRVSYEQYF
TRBV6-5	TRBJ2-3	-	TRBD1	TGTGCCAGCAGTCTCACAGGGGTGAGAACAGATACGCAGTATTTT	CASSLTGVRTDTQYF
TRBV2	TRBJ2-1	few	TRBD2	TGTGCCAGCATTTCACCCCCTAGCGGGGGTACTTACAATGAGCAGTTCTTC	CASISPPSGGTYNEQFF
TRBV5-4	TRBJ2-3	once	TRBD1	TGTGCCAGCAGCCGGACAGGGAGACCAGATACGCAGTATTTT	CASSRTGRPDTQYF
TRBV5-5	TRBJ1-4	-	TRBD1	TGTGCCAGCAGCTTGGGAGGGGGCGGAAGGGAAAAACTGTTTTTT	CASSLGGGGREKLFF
TRBV10-3	TRBJ2-1	-	-	TGTGCCATCAACGAGGGAGATGAGTACAATGAGCAGTTCTTC	CAINEGDEYNEQFF
TRBV30	TRBJ2-7	-	-	TGTGCCACAAGTTCTGGGGGGTCGTCCTACGAGCAGTACTTC	CATSSGGSSYEQYF
TRBV19	TRBJ1-3	-	-	TGTGCCAGTACAGGCTTCGACTCTGGAAACACCATATATTTT	CASTGFDSGNTIYF
TRBV10-1	TRBJ2-6	-	-	TGCGCCAGCAGTGAGTCTCGGGGGGCCCTAGCCAACGTCCTGACTTTC	CASSESRGALANVLTF
TRBV18	TRBJ1-1	-	-	TGTGCCAGCTCAGGGGTCAGGGGAGTGGGCACTGAAGCTTTCTTT	CASSGVRGVGTEAFF
TRBV2	TRBJ2-5	few	-	TGTGCCAGCACTGTAGGACTCCTGGAAGAGACCCAGTACTTC	CASTVGLLEETQYF
TRBV7-8	TRBJ1-5	-	-	TGTGCCAGCAGCTTTACCCGGCAGGGCAATCAGCCCCAGCATTTT	CASSFTRQGNQPQHF
TRBV7-9	TRBJ2-7	-	-	TGTGCCAGCAGCTTAGGACAGCTTTACGAGCAGTACTTC	CASSLGQLYEQYF
TRBV15	TRBJ2-7	medium-sized	-	TGTGCCACCAGCAGAGATATGGGGCCCCCGGAGCAGTACTTC	CATSRDMGPPEQYF
TRBV2	TRBJ1-5	-	TRBD1	TGTGCCAGCAGTTCAGGGGGGATTGGCAATCAGCCCCAGCATTTT	CASSSGGIGNQPQHF
TRBV10-1	TRBJ2-1	once	-	TGCGCCAGCGGCGGGGTCCCCTACAATGAGCAGTTCTTC	CASGGVPYNEQFF